This TCR beta chain was identified in a study of OX40 agonist ivuxolimab in advanced cancers. Assay used: immunoSEQ multiplex PCR; TCRdb lists only in-frame clones, some missing. The sample yields around 15,000 clones, about 88% seen once. This clone was counted once. Antigen unknown. Study conclusions and caveats: Both blood CD4+ and CD8+ T cells showed clonal growth by week 6 at 0.1 to 3.0 mg/kg. Expanded clones belonging to CD8+ T cells outnumbered, on average, those of CD4+. Among patients with partial responses at 0.1-3.0 mg/kg, clonal expansion was among the lowest.

Baseline, cycle 4 day 1, and cycle 7 day 1 were the blood sampling points. The CDR3 consists of 13 residues. CDR1 and CDR2 (germline): LNHNV, YYDKDF (reference sequence). V gave up 3 bases and J gave up 7 bases, with 10 bases separating them. This sequence originates from an adult with an advanced solid tumor such as melanoma, head and neck, liver or kidney cancer. Sequenced here: CD4+ or CD8+ T cells sorted from blood, sampled in a trial of the OX40 agonist ivuxolimab. The chain couples TRBV15 to TRBJ1-5, with D unresolved. The CDR3 is CATSRPGGQPQHF. CDR3 in DNA: TGTGCCACCAGCAGGCCTGGTGGACAGCCCCAGCATTTT.